This TCR beta chain comes out of a study of cytomegalovirus exposure and HLA in healthy donors. Study at large: Out of about 170 million T cells, an earlier analysis found some 110 million unique TCR beta sequences in total. Early released data comprised about 85 million unique TCRs from HLA-typed donors.

This clone was found once. As yet, its antigen is unknown. The germline V gene encodes CDR1 MNHNS and CDR2 SASEGT. Trimming removed 1 base at V and 2 bases at J, with 15 bases between. The CDR3 spans 16 residues. Study findings and constraints: The study carried out a later analysis of TCR beta sequences. It associated some 15,000 of them with specific HLA alleles at a false discovery rate of 0.05.

While unrecorded immune exposures were likely, the donors were nominally healthy when sampled. 60 Vbeta and 13 Jbeta primers were used in PCR. Generated by immunoSEQ multiplex PCR, the TCRdb table keeps only in-frame clones and is missing some. The sample has tens of thousands of clones, about 70% seen once; the top ten hold just over 6.5%. The sequence was obtained from a man aged 30 to 39 in good health and CMV-seronegative. The sample comprised PBMCs. The chain uses TRBV6-1 and TRBJ2-7; tentative D call: TRBD2 (6 bases). The CDR3 nucleotides are TGTGCCAGCAGTGAAGGGGGGGTCCCCTCTACCTACGAGCAGTACTTC. Its translation is CASSEGGVPSTYEQYF.